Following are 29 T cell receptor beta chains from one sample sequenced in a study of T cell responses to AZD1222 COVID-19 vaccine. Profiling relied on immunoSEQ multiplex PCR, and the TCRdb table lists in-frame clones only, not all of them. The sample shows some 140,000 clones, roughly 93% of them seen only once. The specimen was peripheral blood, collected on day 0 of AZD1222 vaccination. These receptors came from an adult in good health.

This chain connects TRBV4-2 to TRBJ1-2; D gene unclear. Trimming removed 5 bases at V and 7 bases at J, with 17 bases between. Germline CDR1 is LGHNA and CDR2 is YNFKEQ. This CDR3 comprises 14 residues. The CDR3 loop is CASSTTQDRLGYTF. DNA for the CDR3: TGTGCCAGCAGCACAACTCAAGATCGCCTTGGCTACACCTTC.

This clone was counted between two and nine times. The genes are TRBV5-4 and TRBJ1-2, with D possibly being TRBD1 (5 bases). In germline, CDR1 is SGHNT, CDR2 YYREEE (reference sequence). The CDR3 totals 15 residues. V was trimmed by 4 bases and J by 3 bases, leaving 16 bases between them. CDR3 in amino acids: CASSPIGDADYGYTF. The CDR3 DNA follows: TGTGCCAGCAGCCCGATAGGGGATGCGGACTATGGCTACACCTTC.

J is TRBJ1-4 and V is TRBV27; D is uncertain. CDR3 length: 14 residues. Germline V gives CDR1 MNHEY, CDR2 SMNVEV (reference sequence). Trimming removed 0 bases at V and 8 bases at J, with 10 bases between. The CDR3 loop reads CASSLSSLGEKLFF. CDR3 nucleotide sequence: TGTGCCAGCAGTTTATCCTCCTTGGGGGAAAAACTGTTTTTT.

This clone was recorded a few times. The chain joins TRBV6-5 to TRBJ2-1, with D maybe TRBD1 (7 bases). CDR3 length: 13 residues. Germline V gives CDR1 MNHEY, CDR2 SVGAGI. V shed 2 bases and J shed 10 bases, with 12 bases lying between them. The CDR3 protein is CASSYKQGGEQFF. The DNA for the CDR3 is TGTGCCAGCAGTTACAAGCAGGGGGGAGAGCAGTTCTTC.

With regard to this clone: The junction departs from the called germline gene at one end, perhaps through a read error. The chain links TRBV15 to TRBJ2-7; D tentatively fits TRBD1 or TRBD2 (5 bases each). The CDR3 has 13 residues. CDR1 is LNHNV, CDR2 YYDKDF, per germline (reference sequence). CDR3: CATSRDYSTGTAF. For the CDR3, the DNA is TGTGCCACCAGCAGAGATTATTCTACCGGGACGGCTTTC.

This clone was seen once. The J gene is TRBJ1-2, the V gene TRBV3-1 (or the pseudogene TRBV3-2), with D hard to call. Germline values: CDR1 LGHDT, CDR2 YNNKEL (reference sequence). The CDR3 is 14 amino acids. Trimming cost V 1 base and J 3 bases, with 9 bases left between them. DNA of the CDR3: TGTGCCAGCAGCCAAGTCCTAAATTACTATGGCTACACCTTC. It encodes CASSQVLNYYGYTF.

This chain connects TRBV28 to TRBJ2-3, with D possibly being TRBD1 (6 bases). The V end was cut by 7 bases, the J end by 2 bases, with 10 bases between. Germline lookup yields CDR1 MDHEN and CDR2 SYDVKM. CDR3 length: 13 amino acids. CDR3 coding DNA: TGTGCCAGCACAACAGGGACCACAGATACGCAGTATTTT. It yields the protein CASTTGTTDTQYF.

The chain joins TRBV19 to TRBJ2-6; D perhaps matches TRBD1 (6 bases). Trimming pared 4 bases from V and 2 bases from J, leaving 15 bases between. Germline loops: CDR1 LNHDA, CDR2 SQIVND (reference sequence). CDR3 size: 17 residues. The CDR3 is CASSKGQRDPGANVLTF. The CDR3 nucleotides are TGTGCCAGTAGTAAGGGACAAAGGGACCCTGGGGCCAACGTCCTGACTTTC.

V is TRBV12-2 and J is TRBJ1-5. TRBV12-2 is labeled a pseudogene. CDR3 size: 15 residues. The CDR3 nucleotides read TGTGCAAGTCGACGTCGACTGTGTAGCAATCAGCCCCAGCATTTT. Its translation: CASRRRLCSNQPQHF.

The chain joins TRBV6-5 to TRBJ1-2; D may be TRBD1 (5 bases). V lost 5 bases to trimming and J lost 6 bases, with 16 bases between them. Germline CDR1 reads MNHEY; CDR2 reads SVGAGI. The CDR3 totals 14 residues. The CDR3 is CASSKTGAVDGYTF. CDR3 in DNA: TGTGCCAGCAGTAAAACTGGGGCTGTAGATGGCTACACCTTC.

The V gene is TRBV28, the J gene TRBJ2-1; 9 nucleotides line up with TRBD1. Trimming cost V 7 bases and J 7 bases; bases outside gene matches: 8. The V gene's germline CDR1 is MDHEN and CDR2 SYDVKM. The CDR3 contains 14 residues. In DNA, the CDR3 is TGTGCCAGCATAGGGACAGGGAAGAATAATGAGCAGTTCTTC. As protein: CASIGTGKNNEQFF.

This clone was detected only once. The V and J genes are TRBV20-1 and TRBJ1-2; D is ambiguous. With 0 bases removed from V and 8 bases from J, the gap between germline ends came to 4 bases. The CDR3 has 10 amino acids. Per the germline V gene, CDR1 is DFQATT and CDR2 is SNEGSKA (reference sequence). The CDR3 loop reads CSARDEGYTF. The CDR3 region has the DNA TGCAGTGCTAGAGATGAAGGCTACACCTTC.

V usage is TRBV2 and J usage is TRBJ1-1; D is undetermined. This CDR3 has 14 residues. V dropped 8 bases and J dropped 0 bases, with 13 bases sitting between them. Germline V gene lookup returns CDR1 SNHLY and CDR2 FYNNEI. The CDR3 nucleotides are TGTGCCAGCGTTACGGGGATGATGAACACTGAAGCTTTCTTT. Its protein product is CASVTGMMNTEAFF.

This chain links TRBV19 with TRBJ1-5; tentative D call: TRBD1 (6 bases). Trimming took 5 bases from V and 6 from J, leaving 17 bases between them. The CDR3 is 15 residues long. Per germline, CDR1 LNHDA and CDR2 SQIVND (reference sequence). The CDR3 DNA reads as TGTGCCAGTAGTCCCGGGACACACAGCTTTCAGCCCCAGCATTTT. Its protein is CASSPGTHSFQPQHF.

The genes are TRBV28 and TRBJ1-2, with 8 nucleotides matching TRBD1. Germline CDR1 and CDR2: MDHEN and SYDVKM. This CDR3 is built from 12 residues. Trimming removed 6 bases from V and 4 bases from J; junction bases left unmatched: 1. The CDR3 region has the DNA TGTGCCAGCAGAACAGGGGGCTATGGCTACACCTTC. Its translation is CASRTGGYGYTF.

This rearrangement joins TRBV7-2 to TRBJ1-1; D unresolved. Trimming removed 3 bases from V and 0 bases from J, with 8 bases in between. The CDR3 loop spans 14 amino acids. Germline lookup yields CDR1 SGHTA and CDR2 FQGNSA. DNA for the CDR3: TGTGCCAGCAGCTTTTTTGTGTTGAACACTGAAGCTTTCTTT. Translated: CASSFFVLNTEAFF.

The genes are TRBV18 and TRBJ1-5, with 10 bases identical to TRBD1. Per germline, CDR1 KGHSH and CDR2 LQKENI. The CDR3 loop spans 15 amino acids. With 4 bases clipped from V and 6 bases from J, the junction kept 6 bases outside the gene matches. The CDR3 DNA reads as TGTGCCAGCTCACTTCAGACAGGGGGCTCTCAGCCCCAGCATTTT. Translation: CASSLQTGGSQPQHF.

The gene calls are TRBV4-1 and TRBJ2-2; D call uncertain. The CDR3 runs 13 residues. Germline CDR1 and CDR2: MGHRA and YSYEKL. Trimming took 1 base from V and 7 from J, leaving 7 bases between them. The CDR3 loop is CASSQVSDGELFF. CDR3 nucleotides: TGCGCCAGCAGCCAAGTAAGCGACGGGGAGCTGTTTTTT.

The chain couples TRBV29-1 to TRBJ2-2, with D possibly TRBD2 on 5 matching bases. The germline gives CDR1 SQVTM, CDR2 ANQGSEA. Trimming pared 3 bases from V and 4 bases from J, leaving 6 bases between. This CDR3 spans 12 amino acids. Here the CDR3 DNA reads TGCAGCGTTGAGGGGAGCACCGGGGAGCTGTTTTTT. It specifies CSVEGSTGELFF.

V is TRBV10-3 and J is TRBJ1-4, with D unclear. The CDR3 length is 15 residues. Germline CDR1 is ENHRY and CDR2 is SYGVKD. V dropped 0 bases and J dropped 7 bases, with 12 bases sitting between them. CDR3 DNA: TGTGCCATCAGTGAGTCATCCAGTCGCCTTGAAAAACTGTTTTTT. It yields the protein CAISESSSRLEKLFF.

The chain's CDR3 is CASRPKGYTEAFF. Here the CDR3 DNA reads TGTGCCAGCAGGCCTAAGGGATACACTGAAGCTTTCTTT. The chain uses TRBV27 and TRBJ1-1; no reliable D call. CDR3 length: 13 residues. CDR1 and CDR2 from the germline V gene are MNHEY and SMNVEV (reference sequence). V lost 6 bases, J lost 3 bases, and 11 bases lay in between.

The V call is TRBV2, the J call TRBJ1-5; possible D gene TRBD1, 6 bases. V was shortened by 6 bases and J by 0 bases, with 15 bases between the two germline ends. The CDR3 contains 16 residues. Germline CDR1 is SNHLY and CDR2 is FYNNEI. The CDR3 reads CASRADRIISNQPQHF. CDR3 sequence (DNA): TGTGCCAGCAGGGCCGACAGGATAATTAGCAATCAGCCCCAGCATTTT.

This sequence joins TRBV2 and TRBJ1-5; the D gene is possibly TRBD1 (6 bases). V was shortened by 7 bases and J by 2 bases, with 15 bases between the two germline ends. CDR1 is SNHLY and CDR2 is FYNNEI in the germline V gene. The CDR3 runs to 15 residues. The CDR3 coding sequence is TGTGCCAGCACCGAGGGGGGTTCGGGCAATCAGCCCCAGCATTTT. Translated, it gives CASTEGGSGNQPQHF.

The CDR3 is CASSKTGGLGYGYTF. The CDR3 region has the DNA TGTGCCAGCAGCAAGACAGGGGGCCTTGGCTATGGCTACACCTTC. The gene calls are TRBV5-5 and TRBJ1-2, with 10 nucleotides matching TRBD1. The CDR3 is 15 residues long. The germline V gene encodes CDR1 SGHKS and CDR2 YYEKEE (reference sequence). J was trimmed by 4 bases and V by 4 bases; bases with no gene match: 7.

The CDR3 region has the DNA TGTGCCAGTAGTTGGCCTTGGTGGCAGGGAAAAGCCAACAATCAGCCCCAGCATTTT. This sequence encodes CASSWPWWQGKANNQPQHF. This chain uses TRBV19 with TRBJ1-5, with TRBD1 as a possible D gene (5 bases). Trimming pared 5 bases from V and 3 bases from J, leaving 26 bases between. CDR1 and CDR2 from the germline V gene are LNHDA and SQIVND (reference sequence). This CDR3 has 19 residues.

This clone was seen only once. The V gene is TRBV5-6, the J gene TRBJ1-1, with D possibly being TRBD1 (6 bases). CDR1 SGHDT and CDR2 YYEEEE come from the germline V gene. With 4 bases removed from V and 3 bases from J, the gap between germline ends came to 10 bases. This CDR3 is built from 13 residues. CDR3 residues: CASSRSGDTEAFF. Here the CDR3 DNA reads TGTGCCAGCAGCCGTTCAGGGGACACTGAAGCTTTCTTT.

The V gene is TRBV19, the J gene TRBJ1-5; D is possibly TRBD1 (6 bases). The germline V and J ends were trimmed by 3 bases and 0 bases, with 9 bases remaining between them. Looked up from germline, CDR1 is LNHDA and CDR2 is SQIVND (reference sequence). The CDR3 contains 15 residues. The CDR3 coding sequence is TGTGCCAGTAGTATGCCAGGGGATAGCAATCAGCCCCAGCATTTT. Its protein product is CASSMPGDSNQPQHF.

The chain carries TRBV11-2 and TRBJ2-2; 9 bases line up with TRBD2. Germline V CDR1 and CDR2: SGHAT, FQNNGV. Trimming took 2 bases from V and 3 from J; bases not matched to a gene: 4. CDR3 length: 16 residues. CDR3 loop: CASSLLLAGDTGELFF. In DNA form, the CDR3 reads TGTGCCAGCAGCTTATTATTAGCGGGAGACACCGGGGAGCTGTTTTTT.

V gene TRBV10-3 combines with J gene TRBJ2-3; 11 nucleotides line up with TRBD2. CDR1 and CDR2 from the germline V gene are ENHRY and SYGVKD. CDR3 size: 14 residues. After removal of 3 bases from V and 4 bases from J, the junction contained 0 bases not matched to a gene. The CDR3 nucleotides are TGTGCCATCAGTGAACTAGCGGGAGCAGATACGCAGTATTTT. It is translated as CAISELAGADTQYF.